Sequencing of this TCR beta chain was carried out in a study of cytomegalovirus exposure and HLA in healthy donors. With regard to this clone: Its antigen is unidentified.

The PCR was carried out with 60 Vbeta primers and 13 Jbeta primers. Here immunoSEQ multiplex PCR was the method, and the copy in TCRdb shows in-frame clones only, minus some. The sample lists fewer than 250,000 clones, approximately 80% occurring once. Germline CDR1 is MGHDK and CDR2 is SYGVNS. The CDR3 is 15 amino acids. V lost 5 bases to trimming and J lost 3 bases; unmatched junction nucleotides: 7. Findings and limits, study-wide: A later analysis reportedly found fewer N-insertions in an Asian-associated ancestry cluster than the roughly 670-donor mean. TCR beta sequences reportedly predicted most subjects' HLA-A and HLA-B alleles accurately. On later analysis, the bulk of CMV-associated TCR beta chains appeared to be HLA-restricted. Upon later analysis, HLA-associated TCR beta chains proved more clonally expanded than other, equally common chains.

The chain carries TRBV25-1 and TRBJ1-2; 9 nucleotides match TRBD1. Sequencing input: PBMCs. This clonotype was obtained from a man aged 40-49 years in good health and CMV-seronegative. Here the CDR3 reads CASSPGQGLDYGYTF. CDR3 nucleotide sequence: TGTGCCAGCAGTCCGGGACAGGGATTGGACTATGGCTACACCTTC.